This record covers a single TCR beta chain. This entry belongs to a study of blood T cell repertoires in COVID-19. Whole-study context: Sample material is recorded as cDNA or gDNA derived from T cells, B-cell-depleted T cells, or PBMCs.

Study processing details: Reference gene primer amplification in the assay estimated nucleated cell counts. Profiling relied on immunoSEQ multiplex PCR, and the TCRdb table lists in-frame clones only, not all of them. That table gives V, J and clone size, and the DNA gave D and trimming. The sample lists under 85,000 clones, about 85% seen once, with around 2.9% in the top ten. With V trimmed by 0 bases and J by 2 bases, 5 bases remained unmatched. Germline V gene sequence: CDR1 SGHRS, CDR2 YFSETQ. The CDR3 contains 16 residues. The clonotype originates from an elderly man with acute or convalescent COVID-19. The specimen was peripheral blood. This rearrangement joins TRBV5-1 to TRBJ2-7, with TRBD2 matching 10 bases. The CDR3 DNA follows: TGCGCCAGCAGCTTGGGGGGGACTAGCGTACCCTACGAGCAGTACTTC. Its protein is CASSLGGTSVPYEQYF.